This T cell receptor beta chain was observed in a study of T cell responses to AZD1222 COVID-19 vaccine. Study findings and constraints: Regions 160-218 and 743-854 held dominance among vaccine-associated CD4 TCRs, which spanned spike.

Notes on this clone: Antigen specificity is unknown.

Repertoires were generated with immunoSEQ multiplex PCR, while TCRdb's copy carries only in-frame clones and drops some. The sample includes about 140,000 clones, more than 90% of them seen just once. The CDR3 runs 15 residues. Trimming stripped 4 bases from V and 2 bases from J, with 14 bases between. Germline CDR1 and CDR2: ENHRY and SYGVKD. The rearrangement uses TRBV10-3 and TRBJ1-2; D is perhaps TRBD1 (5 bases). This receptor was identified in an adult in good health. Sequencing was performed on peripheral blood, taken on day 0 of AZD1222 vaccination. This CDR3 is CAISAGTGLNYGYTF. CDR3 bases: TGTGCCATCAGTGCGGGGACGGGACTAAACTATGGCTACACCTTC.